What follows describes a single T cell receptor beta chain. The antigen is undetermined. Germline lookup yields CDR1 SQVTM and CDR2 ANQGSEA. V shed 3 bases, J shed 9 bases, and the junction held 7 bases outside the gene matches. This CDR3 has 13 amino acids. Repertoires were generated with immunoSEQ multiplex PCR, while TCRdb's copy carries only in-frame clones and drops some. The sample includes some 60,000 clones, approximately 63% of them seen just once. The data originate from a study of T cell clones after liver transplantation. Turning to the study itself: Three of the eight recipients were HCV-positive; the rest had non-autoimmune, non-viral transplant indications. Timepoints were pre-transplant, pre-withdrawal, and after withdrawal was completed or failed. Study-wide points: These preliminary findings come from unstandardized post-transplant sampling times.

The V and J genes are TRBV29-1 and TRBJ2-1; 8 bases are shared with TRBD2. The receptor was isolated from a human patient who received a liver transplant. The graft donor may have contributed some T cells. The starting material was CD4+ T cells from blood, obtained at the approximately 15-month timepoint. Here the CDR3 DNA reads TGCAGCGTTGATTCGGCTAGCGGGTTTGAGCAGTTCTTC. Residues: CSVDSASGFEQFF.